This T cell receptor (beta chain) originates from a study of identical twins. Study-wide results and caveats: Cord blood beta clonotypes present at high abundance carried fewer insertions; no such pattern appeared in memory repertoires. Invariant MAIT and iNKT cells could partly confound zero-insertion analyses.

With template switching, a universal primer site was added, and the cDNA carried unique molecular identifiers. In TCRdb, the 5' RACE reads were re-called with MiXCR into one record per CDR3 protein. The sample contains 400,000 to 550,000 distinct CDR3 sequences, 13% to 15% of which appear only once. Turning to this clonotype: What it binds is not known.

Healthy Caucasians made up all donors. These same records also appear under a second study, on yellow fever vaccine responses in identical twins.

The source is a woman aged 18-35 years in good health. Specimen: CD4+ T cells sorted from blood.

CDR3 DNA sequence: TGTGCCAGCACCCCGTTGGGTGAGCGGCAGCCCCAGCATTTT. Protein: CASTPLGERQPQHF. The V gene is TRBV6-2 or TRBV6-3, the J gene TRBJ1-5, with unresolved D. The V end lost 7 bases, the J end lost 7 bases, and 17 bases lay between the germline ends. The CDR3 consists of 14 residues. CDR1 is MNHEY, CDR2 SVGEGT, per germline.